This entry features one T cell receptor beta chain sequence. Its specific antigen is unknown. Per-base quality was not reported, and no clone a single base away is much larger than it. The germline V gene yields SGHTA for CDR1 and FQGNSA for CDR2. The CDR3 has 15 amino acids, counting the end cysteine and phenylalanine. The CDR3 DNA has 45 bases and is translated from base 1. The V end gives up 6 bases and the J end 6 bases, leaving 11 bases in the junction not matched to a gene. The sample comes from a study of T cell repertoires in cytomegalovirus infection (dated by TCRdb to the late 2010s). Broadly, across the study: Because public TCR beta signatures pointed to carriage of CMV infection together with the matching HLA type, the HLA type of each donor mattered for the analysis.

Study-wide findings and limitations: In both this cohort and an independent cohort of 352 donors, the cumulative frequency of public TCR beta family members distinguished carriers of CMV infection plus the relevant HLA type. The ex vivo response was dominated by HLA-C-restricted CMV-specific TCR beta clonotypes, which also provided the single most frequent clonotype in two of eight donors.

The run used an Illumina HiSeq 1500. TCRdb trimmed public reads at Q25 via fastp, called clones via MiXCR and kept in-frame beta chains. Rows are unified per CDR3 protein, each entry keeping the most common DNA and genes. For this sample the table gives a few hundred thousand distinct CDR3 sequences, of which around a sixth were detected only once. The top ten constitute about 12% of the sample. Sequencing used PBMCs. The V and J segments used are TRBV7-2 and TRBJ2-1; the junction holds 7 bases that match TRBD2. The source of this sequence is a human donor in good health (CMV status not recorded). Some clones in this sample may be carry-over from other donors' samples. The nucleotides read TGTGCCAGCAGTTATCTCGGGACTACTGGCAATGAGCAGTTCTTC. Its translation is CASSYLGTTGNEQFF.